These 13 T cell receptor beta chains originate from one sample sequenced in a study of cytomegalovirus exposure and HLA in healthy donors. PCR was performed using 60 Vbeta and 13 Jbeta primers. Repertoires were generated with immunoSEQ multiplex PCR, while TCRdb's copy carries only in-frame clones and drops some. The table has around 200,000 clones, over 60% seen once. Source material: PBMCs. These receptors originate from a male donor in good health and CMV-seronegative.

CDR3 sequence reads: CASSPSGGFGLNTEAFF. CDR3 bases: TGTGCCAGCAGCCCTAGCGGAGGGTTCGGATTGAACACTGAAGCTTTCTTT. The chain recombines TRBV7-9 with TRBJ1-1; D ambiguous. There are 17 residues in the CDR3. The germline CDR1 and CDR2 sequences are SEHNR and FQNEAQ (reference sequence). Trimming pared 5 bases from V and 0 bases from J, leaving 19 bases between.

The chain employs TRBV27 and TRBJ1-1, with 8 bases identical to TRBD1. The CDR3 is 14 amino acids. The V gene's germline CDR1 is MNHEY and CDR2 SMNVEV (reference sequence). Germline trimming cut 6 bases from V and 4 bases from J; bases unmatched to any gene: 7. The DNA of the CDR3 is TGTGCCAGCAGACCAGGGGGCGGGGGCACTGAAGCTTTCTTT. It specifies CASRPGGGGTEAFF.

The rearrangement joins TRBV30 to TRBJ2-7; 10 bases match TRBD2. The V gene's germline CDR1 is GTSNPN and CDR2 SVGIG (reference sequence). Trimming took 4 bases from V and 5 from J; bases not matched to a gene: 11. The CDR3 length is 15 residues. The CDR3 region has the DNA TGTGCCTGGACCCTGCAGCGGGAGGGCCGGAACGAGCAGTACTTC. It specifies CAWTLQREGRNEQYF.

This clone was seen a handful of times. The V call is TRBV7-9, the J call TRBJ2-2; 8 bases line up with TRBD1. CDR1 is SEHNR and CDR2 is FQNEAQ in the germline V gene (reference sequence). CDR3 length: 15 residues. The V gene end was trimmed by 5 bases and the J gene end by 8 bases; junction bases not matched to a gene: 10. In DNA, the CDR3 is TGTGCCAGCAGCCACCGGGACAGGCGACCTGGGGAGCTGTTTTTT. Translation gives CASSHRDRRPGELFF.

This sequence joins TRBV6-6 and TRBJ1-1; no clear D gene. The V gene's germline CDR1 is MNHNY and CDR2 SVGAGI (reference sequence). V dropped 7 bases and J dropped 0 bases, with 9 bases sitting between them. This CDR3 comprises 13 residues. The chain's CDR3 is CASNPGVNTEAFF. DNA for the CDR3: TGTGCCAGCAATCCAGGCGTGAACACTGAAGCTTTCTTT.

The chain couples TRBV9 to TRBJ2-1, with D possibly being TRBD1 (5 bases). This CDR3 region has 14 residues. V was cut by 0 bases and J by 5 bases, with 9 bases left in between. Germline V gene sequence: CDR1 SGDLS, CDR2 YYNGEE. The CDR3 reads CASSVGQGHNEQFF. The CDR3 bases are TGTGCCAGCAGCGTAGGTCAGGGCCACAATGAGCAGTTCTTC. The full variable domain, in which reference TRBV9 and TRBJ2-1 provide the parts outside the CDR3, is DSGVTQTPKHLITATGQRVTLRCSPRSGDLSVYWYQQSLDQGLQFLIQYYNGEERAKGNILERFSAQQFPDLHSELNLSSLELGDSALYFCASSVGQGHNEQFFGPGTRLTVL.

The chain is built from TRBV5-4 and TRBJ2-1; D call uncertain. Trimming shortened V by 0 bases and J by 5 bases, and 6 bases separated the two germline ends. The V gene's germline CDR1 is SGHNT and CDR2 YYREEE (reference sequence). The CDR3 has 13 amino acids. The CDR3 reads CASSLERHNEQFF. The CDR3 nucleotides read TGTGCCAGCAGCTTGGAGAGGCACAATGAGCAGTTCTTC. The full variable domain, with the rest looked up from reference TRBV5-4 and TRBJ2-1, is ETGVTQSPTHLIKTRGQQVTLRCSSQSGHNTVSWYQQALGQGPQFIFQYYREEENGRGNFPPRFSGLQFPNYSSELNVNALELDDSALYLCASSLERHNEQFFGPGTRLTVL.

This clone was seen just once. The CDR3 DNA follows: TGTGCCAGCAGACTGGGGGACAGGGTTGGTTGGCCCCAGCATTTT. Protein: CASRLGDRVGWPQHF. V usage is TRBV28 and J usage is TRBJ1-5, with TRBD1 identical over 9 bases. The CDR3 is 15 residues long. CDR1 and CDR2 from the germline V gene are MDHEN and SYDVKM. J gave up 9 bases and V 6 bases, and 12 bases lay outside the gene matches.

The rearrangement uses TRBV5-6 and TRBJ2-7, with D possibly TRBD2 on 6 matching bases. In germline, CDR1 is SGHDT, CDR2 YYEEEE. There are 14 residues in the CDR3. The germline V and J ends were trimmed by 5 bases and 0 bases, with 12 bases remaining between them. The CDR3 protein is CASSRDSFSYEQYF. For the CDR3, the DNA is TGTGCCAGCAGTCGGGACTCGTTCTCCTACGAGCAGTACTTC. The variable domain in full, with the rest retrieved from reference TRBV5-6 and TRBJ2-7, is DAGVTQSPTHLIKTRGQQVTLRCSPKSGHDTVSWYQQALGQGPQFIFQYYEEEERQRGNFPDRFSGHQFPNYSSELNVNALLLGDSALYLCASSRDSFSYEQYFGPGTRLTVT.

V and J are TRBV6-5 and TRBJ2-7, with D tentatively TRBD1 (5 bases). CDR1 and CDR2 from the germline V gene are MNHEY and SVGAGI. The CDR3 covers 13 residues. V lost 2 bases to trimming and J lost 2 bases, with 7 bases between them. Here the CDR3 reads CASSYGATYEQYF. CDR3 DNA sequence: TGTGCCAGCAGTTACGGGGCTACCTACGAGCAGTACTTC.

The genes are TRBV6-4 and TRBJ2-7; 7 bases align to TRBD1. The ends lost 9 bases at V and 5 bases at J; junction bases unmatched: 10. The CDR3 is 13 amino acids. CDR1 and CDR2 (germline): MRHNA, SNTAGT. The CDR3 coding sequence is TGTGCCAGAGAACCGGGACAGCGCGACGAGCAGTACTTC. The encoded protein is CAREPGQRDEQYF.

The chain combines TRBV7-2 with TRBJ2-1, with D perhaps matching TRBD2 (5 bases). V lost 8 bases, J lost 3 bases, and 11 bases lay in between. The V gene's germline CDR1 is SGHTA and CDR2 FQGNSA. CDR3 size: 13 residues. The CDR3 loop is CASLRDNYNEQFF. The DNA for the CDR3 is TGTGCCAGCCTGAGGGATAACTACAATGAGCAGTTCTTC.

This rearrangement joins TRBV11-2 to TRBJ2-1; TRBD2 matches 9 bases. This CDR3 is built from 19 residues. Germline CDR1 SGHAT, CDR2 FQNNGV. Germline trimming cut 5 bases from V and 0 bases from J; bases unmatched to any gene: 14. CDR3 protein: CASSQRWREGRSSYNEQFF. The CDR3 DNA follows: TGTGCCAGCAGCCAAAGGTGGCGGGAGGGACGCAGCTCCTACAATGAGCAGTTCTTC.